This T cell receptor (beta chain) comes out of a study of blood T cells in healthy people across ages. Extraction of total RNA produced a minimum of 5 micrograms from each sample. The length of the CDR3 is 19 residues. V trimming: 6 bases; J trimming: 0 bases; junction bases outside the gene matches: 11. The germline gives CDR1 MDHEN, CDR2 SYDVKM. Primers used in a second PCR of roughly 7 to 12 cycles were a sample-barcoded 5' primer and a J-beta primer mix. TCRdb re-called the 5' RACE reads through MiXCR, storing one row per CDR3 protein. Of over 1.5 million distinct CDR3 sequences listed, 40% to 55% are singletons.

Sequencing used blood. The genes are TRBV28 and TRBJ2-6; the match to TRBD1 covers 10 bases. This receptor was obtained from a woman aged 40 to 50 in good health. CDR3 DNA: TGTGCCAGCAGACCTCTCTCCGGGACAGGGGCCTCTGGGGCCAACGTCCTGACTTTC. As protein: CASRPLSGTGASGANVLTF.